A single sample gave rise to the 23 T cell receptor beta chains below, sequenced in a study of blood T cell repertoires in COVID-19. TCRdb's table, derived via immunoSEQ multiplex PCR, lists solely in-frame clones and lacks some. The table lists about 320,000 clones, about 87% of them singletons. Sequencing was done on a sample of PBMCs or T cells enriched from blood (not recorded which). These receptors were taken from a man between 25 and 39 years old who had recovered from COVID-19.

CDR3 sequence (DNA): TGTGCCAGCAGCGTACAGGGCAACTCCTACGAGCAGTACTTC. This codes for CASSVQGNSYEQYF. The gene calls are TRBV5-4 and TRBJ2-7; D perhaps matches TRBD1 (6 bases). The CDR3 runs 14 residues. CDR1 and CDR2 (germline): SGHNT, YYREEE (reference sequence). V lost 4 bases and J lost 0, with 11 bases in between. Complete variable domain (other parts from reference TRBV5-4 and TRBJ2-7): ETGVTQSPTHLIKTRGQQVTLRCSSQSGHNTVSWYQQALGQGPQFIFQYYREEENGRGNFPPRFSGLQFPNYSSELNVNALELDDSALYLCASSVQGNSYEQYFGPGTRLTVT.

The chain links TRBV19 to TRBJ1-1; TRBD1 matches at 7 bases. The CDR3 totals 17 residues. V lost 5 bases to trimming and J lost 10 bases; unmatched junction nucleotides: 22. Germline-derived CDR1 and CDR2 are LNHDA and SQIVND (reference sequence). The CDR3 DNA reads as TGTGCCAGTAGTCGCATTGAGACACTCGACAGGGCCGGAGGAGCTTTCTTT. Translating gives CASSRIETLDRAGGAFF.

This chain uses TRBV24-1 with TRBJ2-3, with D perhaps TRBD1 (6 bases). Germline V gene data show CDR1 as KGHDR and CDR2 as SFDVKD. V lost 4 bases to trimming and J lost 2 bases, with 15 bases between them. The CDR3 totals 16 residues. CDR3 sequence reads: CATSEPSGTNTDTQYF. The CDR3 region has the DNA TGTGCCACCAGTGAGCCGTCCGGGACAAACACAGATACGCAGTATTTT.

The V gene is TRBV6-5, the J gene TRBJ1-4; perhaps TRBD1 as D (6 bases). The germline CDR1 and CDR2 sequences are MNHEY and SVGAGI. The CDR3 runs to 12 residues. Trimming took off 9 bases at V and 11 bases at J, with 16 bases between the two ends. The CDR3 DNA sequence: TGTGCCAGTCGAACGGGGGGGGCCAAACTGTTTTTT. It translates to CASRTGGAKLFF.

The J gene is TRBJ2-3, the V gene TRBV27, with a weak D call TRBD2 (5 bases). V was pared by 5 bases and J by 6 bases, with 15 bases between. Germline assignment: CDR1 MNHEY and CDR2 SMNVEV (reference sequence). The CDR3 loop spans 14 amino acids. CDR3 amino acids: CASSRSVVWDTQYF. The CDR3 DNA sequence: TGTGCCAGCAGTCGTAGCGTTGTATGGGATACGCAGTATTTT.

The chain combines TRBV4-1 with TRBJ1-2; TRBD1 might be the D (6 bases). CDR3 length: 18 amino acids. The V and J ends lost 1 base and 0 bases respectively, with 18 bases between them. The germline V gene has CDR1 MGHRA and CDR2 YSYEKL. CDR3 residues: CASSQAFGRGHANYGYTF. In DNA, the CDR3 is TGCGCCAGCAGCCAAGCGTTTGGCAGGGGCCACGCTAACTATGGCTACACCTTC.

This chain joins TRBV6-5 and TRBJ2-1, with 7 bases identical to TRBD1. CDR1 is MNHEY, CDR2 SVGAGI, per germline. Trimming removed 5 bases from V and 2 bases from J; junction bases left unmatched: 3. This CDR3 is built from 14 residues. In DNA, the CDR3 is TGTGCCAGCAGTCGGACAGGACCCTACAATGAGCAGTTCTTC. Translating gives CASSRTGPYNEQFF.

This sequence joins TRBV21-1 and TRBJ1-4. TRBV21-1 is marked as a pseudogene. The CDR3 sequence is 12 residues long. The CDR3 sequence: CASGVCGRKLFF. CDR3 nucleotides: TGTGCCAGCGGCGTCTGCGGCAGAAAACTGTTTTTT.

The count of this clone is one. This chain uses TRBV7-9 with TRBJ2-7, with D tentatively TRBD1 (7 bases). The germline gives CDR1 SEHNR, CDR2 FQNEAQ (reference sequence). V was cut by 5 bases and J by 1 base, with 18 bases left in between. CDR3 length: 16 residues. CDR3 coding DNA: TGTGCCAGCAGCCAACGAGACAGGGAGGTGTCCTACGAGCAGTACTTC. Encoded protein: CASSQRDREVSYEQYF.

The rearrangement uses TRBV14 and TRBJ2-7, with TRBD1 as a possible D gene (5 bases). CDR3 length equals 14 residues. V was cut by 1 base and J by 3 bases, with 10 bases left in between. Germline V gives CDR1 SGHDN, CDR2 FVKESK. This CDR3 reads CASSQGVQGYEQYF. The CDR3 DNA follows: TGTGCCAGCAGCCAAGGAGTTCAGGGCTACGAGCAGTACTTC.

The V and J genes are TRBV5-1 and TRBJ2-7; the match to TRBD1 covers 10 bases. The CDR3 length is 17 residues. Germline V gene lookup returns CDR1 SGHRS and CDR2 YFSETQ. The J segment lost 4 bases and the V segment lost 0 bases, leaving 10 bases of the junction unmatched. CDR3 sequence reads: CASSLGFFGDRGYEQYF. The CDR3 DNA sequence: TGCGCCAGCAGCTTGGGTTTTTTTGGGGACAGGGGATACGAGCAGTACTTC.

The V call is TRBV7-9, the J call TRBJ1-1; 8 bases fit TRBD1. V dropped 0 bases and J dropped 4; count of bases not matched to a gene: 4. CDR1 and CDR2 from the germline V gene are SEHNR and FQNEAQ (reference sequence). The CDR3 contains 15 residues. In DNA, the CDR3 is TGTGCCAGCAGCTTAGCACAGGGGGTCGTCACTGAAGCTTTCTTT. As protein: CASSLAQGVVTEAFF.

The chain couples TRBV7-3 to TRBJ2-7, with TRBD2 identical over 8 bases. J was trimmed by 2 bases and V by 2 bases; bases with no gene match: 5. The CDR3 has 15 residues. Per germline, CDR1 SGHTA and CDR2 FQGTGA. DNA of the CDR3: TGTGCCAGCAGCTTACTCGGGGGGGCCGCCTACGAGCAGTACTTC. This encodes CASSLLGGAAYEQYF.

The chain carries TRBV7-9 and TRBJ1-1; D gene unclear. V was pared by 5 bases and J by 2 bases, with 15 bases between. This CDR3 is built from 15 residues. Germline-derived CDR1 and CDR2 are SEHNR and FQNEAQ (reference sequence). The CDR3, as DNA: TGTGCCAGCAGCCGTTTGGAGACGGCTAACACTGAAGCTTTCTTT. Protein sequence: CASSRLETANTEAFF. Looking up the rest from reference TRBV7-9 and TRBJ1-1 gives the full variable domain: DTGVSQNPRHKITKRGQNVTFRCDPISEHNRLYWYRQTLGQGPEFLTYFQNEAQLEKSRLLSDRFSAERPKGSFSTLEIQRTEQGDSAMYLCASSRLETANTEAFFGQGTRLTVV.

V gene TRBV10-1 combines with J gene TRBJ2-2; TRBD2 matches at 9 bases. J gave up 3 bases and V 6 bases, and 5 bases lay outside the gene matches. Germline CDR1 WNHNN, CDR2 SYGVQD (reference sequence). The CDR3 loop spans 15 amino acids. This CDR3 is CASRRSGGDTGELFF. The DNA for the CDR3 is TGCGCCAGCAGACGTAGCGGGGGAGACACCGGGGAGCTGTTTTTT.

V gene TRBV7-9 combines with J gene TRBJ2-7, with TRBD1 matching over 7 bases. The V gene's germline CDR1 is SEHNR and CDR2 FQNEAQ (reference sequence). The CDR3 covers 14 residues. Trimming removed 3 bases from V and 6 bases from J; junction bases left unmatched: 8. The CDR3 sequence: CASSLRGQATEQYF. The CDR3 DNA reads TGTGCCAGCAGCTTGAGGGGGCAGGCTACCGAGCAGTACTTC.

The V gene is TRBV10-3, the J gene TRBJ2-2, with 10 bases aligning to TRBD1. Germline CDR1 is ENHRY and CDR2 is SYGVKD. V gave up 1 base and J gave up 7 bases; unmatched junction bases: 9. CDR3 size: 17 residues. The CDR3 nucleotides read TGTGCCATCAGTGAGTGGGAGAGACAGGGGGCCGGCGGGGAGCTGTTTTTT. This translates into CAISEWERQGAGGELFF.

Here the CDR3 reads CASSSSGVSTDTQYF. Here the CDR3 DNA reads TGTGCCAGCAGCAGTAGCGGGGTTAGCACAGATACGCAGTATTTT. The J gene is TRBJ2-3, the V gene TRBV7-2, with TRBD2 identical over 8 bases. The germline gives CDR1 SGHTA, CDR2 FQGNSA. This CDR3 has 15 amino acids. The trim removed 5 bases at V and 0 bases at J, leaving 4 bases unmatched.

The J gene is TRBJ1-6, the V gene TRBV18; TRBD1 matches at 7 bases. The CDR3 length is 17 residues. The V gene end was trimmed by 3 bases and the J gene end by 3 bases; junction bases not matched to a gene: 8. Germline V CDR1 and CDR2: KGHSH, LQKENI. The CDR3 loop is CASSPEDRRLYNSPLHF. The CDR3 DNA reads TGTGCCAGCTCACCCGAGGACAGGCGGCTCTATAATTCACCCCTCCACTTT.

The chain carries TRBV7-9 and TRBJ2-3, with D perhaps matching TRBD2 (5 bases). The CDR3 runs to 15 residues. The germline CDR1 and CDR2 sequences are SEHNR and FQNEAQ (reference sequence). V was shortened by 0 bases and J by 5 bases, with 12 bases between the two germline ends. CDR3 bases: TGTGCCAGCAGCTTAGCGCCAGAAACTAGAGATACGCAGTATTTT. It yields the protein CASSLAPETRDTQYF.

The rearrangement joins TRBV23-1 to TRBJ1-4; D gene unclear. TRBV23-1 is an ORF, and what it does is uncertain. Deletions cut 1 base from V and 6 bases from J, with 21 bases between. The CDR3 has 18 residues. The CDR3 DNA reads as TGCGCCAGCAGTCAATGGATCGCGTTATTGGGCGCCGATGAAAAACTGTTTTTT. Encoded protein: CASSQWIALLGADEKLFF.

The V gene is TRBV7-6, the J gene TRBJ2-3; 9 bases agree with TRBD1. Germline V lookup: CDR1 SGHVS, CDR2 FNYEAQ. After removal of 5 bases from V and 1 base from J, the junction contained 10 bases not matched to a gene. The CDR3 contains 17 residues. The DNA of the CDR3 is TGTGCCAGCAGCCTCCGGTTGGGGGACAGGGGCACAGATACGCAGTATTTT. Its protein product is CASSLRLGDRGTDTQYF.

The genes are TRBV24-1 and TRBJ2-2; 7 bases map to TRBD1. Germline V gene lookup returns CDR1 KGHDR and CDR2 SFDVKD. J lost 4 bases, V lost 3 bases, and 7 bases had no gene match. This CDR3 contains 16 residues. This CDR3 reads CATSDRLGQITGELFF. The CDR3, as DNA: TGTGCCACCAGTGATCGCCTGGGACAGATCACCGGGGAGCTGTTTTTT.